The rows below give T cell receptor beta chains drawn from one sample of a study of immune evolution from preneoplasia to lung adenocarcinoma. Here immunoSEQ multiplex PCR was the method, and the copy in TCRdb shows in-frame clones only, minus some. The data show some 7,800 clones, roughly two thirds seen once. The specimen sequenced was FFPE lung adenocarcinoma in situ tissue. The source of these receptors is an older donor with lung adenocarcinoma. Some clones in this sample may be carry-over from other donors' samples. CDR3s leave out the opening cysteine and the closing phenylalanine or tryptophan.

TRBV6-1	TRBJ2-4	ASSGTKLAKNIQY
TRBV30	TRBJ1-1	AWRSVPTAPWTEAF
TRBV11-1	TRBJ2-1	ASSSPLAATYNEQF
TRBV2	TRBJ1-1	ASSAGGFGRNTEAF
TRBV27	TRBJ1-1	ASKERDTEAF
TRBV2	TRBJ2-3	ASKENLSTDTQY
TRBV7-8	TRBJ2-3	ASSLVPVDTQY
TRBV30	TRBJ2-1	AWSRLAGAGDEQF
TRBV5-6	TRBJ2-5	ASSPGQLETQY
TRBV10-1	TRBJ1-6	ASSGAVINSPLH
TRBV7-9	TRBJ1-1	ASSLSTRTGAEAF
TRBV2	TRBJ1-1	ASAEGNTEAF
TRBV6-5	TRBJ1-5	ASSWKQGWNQPQH
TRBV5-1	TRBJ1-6	ASSLNRGSGDSPLH
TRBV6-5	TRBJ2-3	ASSYSGGLGDTQY
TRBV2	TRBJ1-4	ASRQDRDEKLF
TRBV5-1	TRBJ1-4	ASSLDPGQGSNEKLF
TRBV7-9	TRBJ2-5	ASSQEGETQY
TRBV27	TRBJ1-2	ASSFSINYGYT
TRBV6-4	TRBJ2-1	ASSDGRGADNEQF
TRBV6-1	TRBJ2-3	ATRGNPSSADTQY
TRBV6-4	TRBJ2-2	ASSGMTGELF
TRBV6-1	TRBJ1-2	ASSEGGGLVYYGYT
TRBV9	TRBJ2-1	ASSVLGSRDEQF
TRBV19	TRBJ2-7	ASSPAAGPTYEQY
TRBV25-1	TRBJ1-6	ASSELQGSDSPLH
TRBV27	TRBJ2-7	ASTQSEPGQGYEQY
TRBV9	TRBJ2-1	ASTRGAYNEQF
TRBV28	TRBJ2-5	ASSPLGGQETQY
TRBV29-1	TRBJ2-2	SGGEAGTGELF
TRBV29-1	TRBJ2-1	SVVRAGPEQF
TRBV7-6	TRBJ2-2	ASSLVLAGLTGELF
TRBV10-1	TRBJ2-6	ASGDSGANVLT
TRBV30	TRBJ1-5	AWSHQGGGQPQH
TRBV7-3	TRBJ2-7	ASSVGPSYEQY
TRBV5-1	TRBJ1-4	ASSPRGPGQANEKLF
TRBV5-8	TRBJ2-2	ASRRGQTNTGELF
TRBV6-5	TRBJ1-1	ASRIHWAGNTEAF
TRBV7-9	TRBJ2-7	ASSLAGTVRTGEQY
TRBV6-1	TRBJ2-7	ASSEAGGNEQY
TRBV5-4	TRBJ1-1	ASSLGQGLDTEAF
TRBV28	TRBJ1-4	ASRPPGVNEKLF
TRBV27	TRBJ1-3	ASSSRSGNTIY
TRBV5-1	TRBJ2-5	ASSLGQEETQY
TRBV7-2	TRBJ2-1	ASSFLGQASGHNEQF
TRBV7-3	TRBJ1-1	ASSRSAASTEAF
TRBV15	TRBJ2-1	ATSRDRAGAIEQF
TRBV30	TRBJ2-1	AGGSGFSEQF